This T cell receptor (beta chain) was documented in a study of T-cell reconstitution after alpha-beta-depleted transplantation in children. Unique molecular identifiers were built into the TCRbeta library. TCRdb itself ran the PCR reads through MiXCR, one entry per CDR3 protein. The top ten clones hold under 6% of a sample with some 840,000 distinct CDR3 sequences, 16% of them seen once. This CDR3 comprises 15 residues. CDR1 and CDR2 from the germline V gene are LGHNA and YNFKEQ. Trimming pared 0 bases from V and 4 bases from J, leaving 11 bases between. Regarding the study as a whole: Surviving recipient T cells and thymic progenitors accounted for the high day-60 TCRbeta diversity observed in some patients. About two months after transplant, alpha-beta T cells reportedly came from several hundred expanded graft clones.

A note on this clonotype: Its antigen is undetermined.

The sequence came from a male patient aged 10-17 years who had a stem cell transplant for acute lymphoblastic leukemia, so the T cells may come from the graft donor. The input for sequencing was PBMCs, mostly from graft donor cells, taken 360 days after TCRalphabeta/CD19-depleted stem cell transplant. The chain recombines TRBV4-2 with TRBJ2-3, with D unclear. The DNA of the CDR3 is TGTGCCAGCAGCCAAGAGTGGAATAGCCCAGATACGCAGTATTTT. Residues: CASSQEWNSPDTQYF.